What follows describes a single TCR beta chain. The antigen it recognizes is unknown. No qualities accompany the bases; no much larger clone lies one base away. V is clipped by 0 bases and J by 6 bases, and the sequence between their germline boundaries is 9 bases long. From the germline V gene, CDR1 is SGDLS and CDR2 is YYNGEE. The CDR3 measures 13 amino acids from cysteine to phenylalanine. Only the CDR3 region is kept as DNA, spanning 39 bases read in frame from base 1. Whole blood was collected in K2EDTA tubes by collaborating institutions according to the institutions' own protocols. For TCRbeta analysis, collaborators shipped samples as frozen whole blood, isolated PBMCs, or DNA extracted from either of those sample types. TCRbeta CDR3 regions were amplified from genomic DNA by means of the immunoSEQ Assay, a bias-controlled multiplex PCR. The authors' pipeline ran thus. The number of nucleated cells in each sample was estimated by amplification of reference gene primers within the assay. To quantify the absolute abundance of each unique TCRbeta CDR3 rearrangement, sequence reads were collapsed and filtered. For each sample, productive Simpson clonality was calculated as the square root of Simpson's diversity index over productive rearrangements. TCRdb limited this immuneACCESS table to in-frame rearrangements with V and J called. A share of clones is missing; checked studies link under half to unresolved V genes, and the rest is unexplained. V, J and clone size are those of that table, while D and trimming were read from the DNA. Here the sample has about 140,000 clones; approximately 90% occur a single time. The top ten clonotypes cover over 0.85% of the sample.

This sample was taken from a study of blood T cell repertoires in COVID-19 (dated by TCRdb to the early 2020s). With respect to the entire study: Samples covering the acute and convalescent phases of COVID-19 were provided by collaborators in the United States, Italy and Spain. The repertoires were released in a freely available public database intended as a resource for research on the immune response to SARS-CoV-2. The material from the prospective study consisted of cDNA or gDNA derived from T cells, B-cell-depleted T cells, or PBMCs. Sample metadata almost always included a de-identified subject ID, COVID-19 status, age in years and sex. Where HLA class I and class II types were available, the types were taken from metadata supplied by the sample provider, not from assay-based typing. Samples were obtained from the ongoing ImmuneRACE study (first 160 participants) and from 1,254 subjects provided by 6 global collaborators. Deeply sampled blood TCRbeta repertoires from subjects exposed to, actively infected with, or recovered from COVID-19 were included in the dataset.

Broader findings and caveats from the paper: How much clinical and demographic metadata was included differed by source and by participant, and the metadata was provided uncurated.

The sequencing sample was made of peripheral blood. The TCR was taken from a woman in her forties or fifties with acute or convalescent COVID-19. The rearranged chain carries TRBV9 and TRBJ1-2; the D region possibly corresponds to TRBD1 (6 bases align). The DNA reads TGTGCCAGCAGCGTAGGCAGGGGTAATGGCTACACCTTC. Its protein reads: CASSVGRGNGYTF.